The next 7 T cell receptor beta chains were all read from a single sample in a study of blood T cell repertoires in COVID-19. Some clones are missing from TCRdb's copy, which holds only in-frame ones; the method was immunoSEQ multiplex PCR. The sample yields about 120,000 clones, roughly 90% seen once. The sample consisted of peripheral blood. The receptors were gathered from a woman aged 55-69 years with COVID-19, enrolled during active disease.

The chain couples TRBV30 to TRBJ2-7, with D perhaps matching TRBD1 (5 bases). CDR1 and CDR2 (germline): GTSNPN, SVGIG (reference sequence). The CDR3 is 11 residues long. Deletions cut 8 bases from V and 3 bases from J, with 11 bases between. The CDR3 reads CAIDRDYEQYF. Here the CDR3 DNA reads TGTGCCATAGACAGAGACTACGAGCAGTACTTC.

This chain connects TRBV4-2 to TRBJ2-6, with TRBD1 matching over 7 bases. The germline V gene has CDR1 LGHNA and CDR2 YNFKEQ. CDR3 length equals 16 residues. J lost 4 bases, V lost 1 base, and 4 bases had no gene match. The CDR3 sequence: CASSQVGQTGANVLTF. The CDR3 DNA is TGTGCCAGCAGCCAAGTGGGACAGACCGGGGCCAACGTCCTGACTTTC.

CDR3 bases: TGTGCCAGTAGTATGAGAACAGGATACTACGAGCAGTACTTC. Amino acid sequence: CASSMRTGYYEQYF. The rearrangement joins TRBV19 to TRBJ2-7; the D gene is possibly TRBD1 (5 bases). This CDR3 spans 14 amino acids. V shed 3 bases and J shed 3 bases, with 12 bases lying between them. Looked up from germline, CDR1 is LNHDA and CDR2 is SQIVND (reference sequence).

The chain employs TRBV4-2 and TRBJ2-7, with TRBD1 matching over 7 bases. The germline V gene has CDR1 LGHNA and CDR2 YNFKEQ. J lost 0 bases, V lost 0 bases, and 8 bases had no gene match. CDR3 length: 17 amino acids. The CDR3 loop is CASSQDQTGPSSYEQYF. CDR3 nucleotides: TGTGCCAGCAGCCAAGATCAGACAGGGCCAAGCTCCTACGAGCAGTACTTC.

The genes are TRBV5-1 and TRBJ1-2, with TRBD1 as a possible D gene (6 bases). The CDR3 is made up of 15 amino acids. Germline V gives CDR1 SGHRS, CDR2 YFSETQ. With 0 bases removed from V and 4 bases from J, the gap between germline ends came to 13 bases. The CDR3 DNA is TGCGCCAGCAGCTTGGATCCAGGGGCCACCTATGGCTACACCTTC. Its protein is CASSLDPGATYGYTF.

The genes are TRBV7-3 and TRBJ2-1, with 10 bases lining up with TRBD2. CDR1 SGHTA and CDR2 FQGTGA come from the germline V gene. CDR3 length: 15 residues. With V trimmed by 5 bases and J by 2 bases, 3 bases remained unmatched. The CDR3 protein is CASSKSGGAYNEQFF. The DNA for the CDR3 is TGTGCCAGCAGCAAAAGCGGGGGGGCCTACAATGAGCAGTTCTTC.

The rearrangement joins TRBV5-4 to TRBJ2-7, with D unclear. V lost 4 bases and J lost 6, with 14 bases in between. The CDR3 length is 13 residues. Germline V gives CDR1 SGHNT, CDR2 YYREEE (reference sequence). The CDR3 DNA reads TGTGCCAGCAGCACAGACAAGCTGGGCGAGCAGTACTTC. Translating it yields CASSTDKLGEQYF.